The source of this T cell receptor beta chain is a study of cytomegalovirus exposure and HLA in healthy donors. Overall study: From HLA-typed donors, an early data release held 70 million to 100 million unique TCRs.

Study-level points and caveats: As immune exposure information, only CMV serostatus was available. What a later analysis reportedly showed was that an Asian-associated ancestry cluster had fewer N-insertions than the approximately 670-donor mean.

Donors were ostensibly healthy at sampling, although undocumented immune exposures were probable. The study ran its PCR with 60 Vbeta and 13 Jbeta primers. Using immunoSEQ multiplex PCR, the repertoire was profiled, and TCRdb retains in-frame clones only, with some absent. The data show 200,000 to 250,000 clones, over 60% seen once. The CDR3 is made up of 14 amino acids. Unmatched junction bases numbered 7, after V lost 4 bases and J lost 8 bases. Per the germline V gene, CDR1 is SGHDN and CDR2 is FVKESK. As for this clone: Its antigen is still unknown.

Material: PBMCs. The receptor's source is a man between 18 and 35 years old in good health and CMV-seronegative. The rearrangement links TRBV14 to TRBJ1-4; 7 nucleotides line up with TRBD1. The CDR3: CASSRQGRGEKLFF. CDR3 coding DNA: TGTGCCAGCAGCCGACAGGGAAGAGGGGAAAAACTGTTTTTT.